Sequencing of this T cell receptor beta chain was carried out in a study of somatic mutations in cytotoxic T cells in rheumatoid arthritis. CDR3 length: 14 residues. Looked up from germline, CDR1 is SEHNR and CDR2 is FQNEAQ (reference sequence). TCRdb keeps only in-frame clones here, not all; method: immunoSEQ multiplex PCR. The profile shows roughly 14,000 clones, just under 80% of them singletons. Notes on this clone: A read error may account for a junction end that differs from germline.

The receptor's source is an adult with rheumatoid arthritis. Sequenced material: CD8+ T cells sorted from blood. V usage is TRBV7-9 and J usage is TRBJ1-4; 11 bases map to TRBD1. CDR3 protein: CASGLGQGDEKLFF. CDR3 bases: TGTGCCAGCGGCTTGGGACAGGGGGATGAAAAACTGTTTTTT. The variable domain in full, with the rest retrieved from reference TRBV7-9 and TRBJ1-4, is DTGVSQNPRHKITKRGQNVTFRCDPISEHNRLYWYRQTLGQGPEFLTYFQNEAQLEKSRLLSDRFSAERPKGSFSTLEIQRTEQGDSAMYLCASGLGQGDEKLFFGSGTQLSVL.